This passage covers 5 T cell receptor beta chains from one sample sequenced in a study of shared clonotypes between healthy human individuals. The repertoire was sequenced with immunoSEQ multiplex PCR; TCRdb's copy has only in-frame clones and lacks some. The table shows approximately 2,200,000 clones, with roughly 91% occurring only once. CD45RO negativity and positive selection for CCR7 defined naive CD8 cells, a population that excluded terminally differentiated effector memory CD45RA+ cells. The sequenced sample consisted of naive CD8+ T cells from PBMCs. These receptor sequences come from a man between 18 and 35 years old in good health. Some clones in this sample may be carry-over from other donors' samples.

This clone has just one count. This rearrangement joins TRBV10-3 to TRBJ2-5; TRBD1 matches at 8 bases. The CDR3 extends over 18 amino acids. The germline gives CDR1 ENHRY, CDR2 SYGVKD. V dropped 5 bases and J dropped 0; count of bases not matched to a gene: 14. The CDR3 is CAISRERTGTANQETQYF. The CDR3 DNA is TGTGCCATCAGTCGCGAGAGGACAGGGACTGCGAACCAAGAGACCCAGTACTTC.

This clone occurred once. V usage is TRBV12-5 and J usage is TRBJ2-3; D may be TRBD2 (5 bases). The CDR3 loop spans 15 amino acids. Germline V gene lookup returns CDR1 LGHNT and CDR2 FRNRAP. V was trimmed by 5 bases and J by 2 bases, leaving 14 bases between them. The CDR3 nucleotides are TGTGCTAGTGGTCCCTCAGACTACCTCACAGATACGCAGTATTTT. This gives the protein CASGPSDYLTDTQYF. Variable domain in full (rest from reference TRBV12-5 and TRBJ2-3): DARVTQTPRHKVTEMGQEVTMRCQPILGHNTVFWYRQTMMQGLELLAYFRNRAPLDDSGMPKDRFSAEMPDATLATLKIQPSEPRDSAVYFCASGPSDYLTDTQYFGPGTRLTVL.

This clone was counted a single time. The chain has TRBV27 and TRBJ2-7, with TRBD1 matching 9 bases. V trimming: 4 bases; J trimming: 4 bases; junction bases outside the gene matches: 2. This CDR3 contains 13 residues. Germline V gives CDR1 MNHEY, CDR2 SMNVEV (reference sequence). CDR3 coding DNA: TGTGCCAGCAGTTCGACAGGGGGATACGAGCAGTACTTC. Translating it yields CASSSTGGYEQYF.

The rearrangement uses TRBV27 and TRBJ1-1; 8 bases align to TRBD1. The germline CDR1 and CDR2 sequences are MNHEY and SMNVEV (reference sequence). This CDR3 contains 15 residues. The trim removed 6 bases at V and 4 bases at J, leaving 10 bases unmatched. This CDR3 is CASSRILGQGTEAFF. CDR3 bases: TGTGCCAGCAGCCGGATACTTGGACAGGGCACTGAAGCTTTCTTT.

Worth noting for this clone: The same CDR3 can be traced to other DNA sequences in this sample. The genes are TRBV28 and TRBJ1-5; D ambiguous. The CDR3 is 13 residues long. In germline, CDR1 is MDHEN, CDR2 SYDVKM. V was clipped by 2 bases and J by 5 bases, with 7 bases between them. CDR3 amino acids: CASSLLVYQPQHF. The CDR3 nucleotides are TGTGCCAGCAGTTTACTGGTATATCAGCCCCAGCATTTT.